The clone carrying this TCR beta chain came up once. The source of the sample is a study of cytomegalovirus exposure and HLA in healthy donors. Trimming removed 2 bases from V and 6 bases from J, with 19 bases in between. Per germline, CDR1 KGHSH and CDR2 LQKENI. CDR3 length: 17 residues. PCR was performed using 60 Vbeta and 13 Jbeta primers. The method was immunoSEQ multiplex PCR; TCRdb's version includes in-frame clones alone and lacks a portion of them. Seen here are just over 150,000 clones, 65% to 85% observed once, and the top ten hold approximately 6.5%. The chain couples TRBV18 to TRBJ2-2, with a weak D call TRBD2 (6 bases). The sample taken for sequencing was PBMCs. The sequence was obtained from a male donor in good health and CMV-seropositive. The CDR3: CASSPGDFHQGSGELFF. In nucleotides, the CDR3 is TGTGCCAGCTCACCAGGGGACTTCCATCAAGGCTCCGGGGAGCTGTTTTTT. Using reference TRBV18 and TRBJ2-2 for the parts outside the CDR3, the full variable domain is NAGVMQNPRHLVRRRGQEARLRCSPMKGHSHVYWYRQLPEEGLKFMVYLQKENIIDESGMPKERFSAEFPKEGPSILRIQQVVRGDSAAYFCASSPGDFHQGSGELFFGEGSRLTVL.